The source of this TCR beta chain is a study of T cell responses to AZD1222 COVID-19 vaccine. Study results and limitations: Spike-specific TCR breadth and depth went up after people got two AZD1222 doses.

Repertoires were generated with immunoSEQ multiplex PCR, while TCRdb's copy carries only in-frame clones and drops some. The sample lists roughly 72,000 clones; 85% were seen once. A note on this clone: The antigen remains undetermined.

The TCR comes from an adult in good health. The material was peripheral blood, obtained on day 0 of AZD1222 vaccination.

CDR3 bases: TGTGCCAGCAGTTACGAAGGGGTGACTGGAAACACCATATATTTT. Translating gives CASSYEGVTGNTIYF. The chain carries TRBV6-6 and TRBJ1-3; TRBD1 might be the D (5 bases). Germline V gives CDR1 MNHNY, CDR2 SVGAGI (reference sequence). The V end was cut by 2 bases, the J end by 2 bases, with 10 bases between. The CDR3 extends over 15 amino acids.